This T cell receptor (beta chain) was profiled in a study of cytomegalovirus exposure and HLA in healthy donors. Overall study findings and caveats: When presence/absence was analysed, sequencing depth was taken to be roughly uniform across donors.

As to this clone: Its target is not known.

CDR1 is KGHSH and CDR2 is LQKENI in the germline V gene. This CDR3 contains 13 residues. Losses at the gene ends were 3 bases for V and 3 bases for J; bases not matched to a gene: 1. PCR amplification relied on 60 Vbeta primers (plus 13 Jbeta primers). TCRdb's table, derived via immunoSEQ multiplex PCR, lists solely in-frame clones and lacks some. Counted here are around 95,000 clones, roughly four fifths occurring once; the ten biggest clones make up under 4.5%. Sequencing used PBMCs. The chain links TRBV18 to TRBJ2-5; 7 bases fit TRBD2. The sequence came from a female donor in good health and CMV-seropositive. CDR3 DNA: TGTGCCAGCTCACCCGGGGGGAAAGAGACCCAGTACTTC. As protein: CASSPGGKETQYF.